The T cell receptor beta chain described here comes from a study of OX40 agonist ivuxolimab in advanced cancers. Germline V gene data show CDR1 as SGHNT and CDR2 as YYREEE (reference sequence). The CDR3 extends over 13 amino acids. The germline V and J ends were trimmed by 3 bases and 2 bases, with 8 bases remaining between them. Generated by immunoSEQ multiplex PCR, the TCRdb table keeps only in-frame clones and is missing some. The data show about 76,000 clones, nearly 85% seen once. The material was CD4+ or CD8+ T cells sorted from blood, obtained in a trial of the OX40 agonist ivuxolimab. This receptor was identified in an adult with an advanced solid tumor such as melanoma, head and neck, liver or kidney cancer. The genes are TRBV5-4 and TRBJ1-1; D might be TRBD1 (6 bases). CDR3 region: CASSWTVNTEAFF. For the CDR3, the DNA is TGTGCCAGCAGCTGGACAGTTAACACTGAAGCTTTCTTT.